The T cell receptor (beta chain) described here comes from a study of T cell repertoires in cytomegalovirus infection. TCRdb itself ran the reads through MiXCR, one entry per CDR3 protein. The table has roughly 860,000 distinct CDR3 sequences, 30% to 35% seen once. This clonotype was recorded a few times. The antigen is undetermined. Findings and limits, study-wide: What dominated the ex vivo response were HLA-C-restricted CMV-specific TCR beta clonotypes.

The sequence derives from a human donor in good health (CMV status not recorded). Some clones in this sample may be carry-over from other donors' samples. The sample was cultured CD8+ T cells from PBMCs, taken from culture after CMV antigen stimulation.

The CDR3 protein is CASSDYSSYNEQFF. CDR3 DNA: TGTGCCAGTAGCGACTATTCCTCCTACAATGAGCAGTTCTTC. The chain combines TRBV19 with TRBJ2-1, with D possibly being TRBD2 (5 bases). Trimming cost V 6 bases and J 0 bases, with 9 bases left between them. Germline assignment: CDR1 LNHDA and CDR2 SQIVND (reference sequence). CDR3 length equals 14 residues.